The 16 T cell receptor beta chains listed next were all sequenced from one sample in a study of shared clonotypes between healthy human individuals. The method was immunoSEQ multiplex PCR; TCRdb's version includes in-frame clones alone and lacks a portion of them. The sample gives 980,000 or so clones, about 80% of which show up once; nearly 1.5% is in the top ten. Sequenced sample: memory CD4+ T cells sorted from blood. Subset reported: CD45RA-negative fraction. Receptors originate from a man between 18 and 35 years old in good health.

Regarding this clone: The identical CDR3 is also encoded by other nucleotide sequences in the sample. This chain joins TRBV30 and TRBJ1-3; TRBD1 is a possible D gene (5 bases). V was trimmed by 0 bases and J by 4 bases, leaving 13 bases between them. There are 15 residues in the CDR3. Germline assignment: CDR1 GTSNPN and CDR2 SVGIG (reference sequence). This CDR3 reads CAWSVRRGPGNTIYF. Here the CDR3 DNA reads TGTGCCTGGAGTGTAAGAAGGGGCCCGGGAAACACCATATATTTT.

The rearrangement joins TRBV19 to TRBJ1-4, with a tentative D call TRBD1 (6 bases). Germline V gene sequence: CDR1 LNHDA, CDR2 SQIVND (reference sequence). V lost 5 bases and J 8 bases, leaving 21 bases between the germline ends. This CDR3 is built from 16 residues. The chain's CDR3 is CASSVPTGSMSEKLFF. CDR3 nucleotides: TGTGCCAGTAGTGTACCTACAGGGTCGATGAGCGAAAAACTGTTTTTT.

The V and J genes are TRBV9 and TRBJ2-3; perhaps D is TRBD1 or TRBD2 (5 bases each). The V gene's germline CDR1 is SGDLS and CDR2 YYNGEE. CDR3 size: 14 residues. Trimming stripped 3 bases from V and 5 bases from J, with 13 bases between. As DNA, the CDR3 is TGTGCCAGCAGCGGAGGGGACCTCCAAGATACGCAGTATTTT. Its protein is CASSGGDLQDTQYF.

The chain is built from TRBV27 and TRBJ1-1; no definite D call. The CDR3 runs 14 residues. V lost 2 bases and J lost 1, with 8 bases in between. Germline CDR1 MNHEY, CDR2 SMNVEV (reference sequence). CDR3: CASSLGVSNTEAFF. DNA of the CDR3: TGTGCCAGCAGTTTAGGAGTTTCGAACACTGAAGCTTTCTTT.

The chain employs TRBV7-2 and TRBJ1-1; D is unclear. Per germline, CDR1 SGHTA and CDR2 FQGNSA. Deletions cut 2 bases from V and 5 bases from J, with 9 bases between. The CDR3 runs 13 residues. This CDR3 is CASSLRVLTEAFF. In DNA, the CDR3 is TGTGCCAGCAGCTTACGGGTTTTGACTGAAGCTTTCTTT.

This clone was observed at least ten times. This sample also contains other DNA sequences that code for the same CDR3. This chain uses TRBV5-1 with TRBJ1-3; possible D gene TRBD1, 5 bases. Looked up from germline, CDR1 is SGHRS and CDR2 is YFSETQ. V was trimmed by 4 bases and J by 0 bases, leaving 11 bases between them. This CDR3 comprises 15 residues. CDR3 in amino acids: CASSLGTASGNTIYF. The DNA of the CDR3 is TGCGCCAGCAGCCTAGGGACGGCCTCTGGAAACACCATATATTTT.

This chain connects TRBV7-3 to TRBJ1-6; TRBD1 aligns across 7 bases. This CDR3 region has 14 residues. The germline gives CDR1 SGHTA, CDR2 FQGTGA. V lost 4 bases and J lost 7; bases outside the gene matches: 4. CDR3 DNA sequence: TGTGCCAGCAGCTCGGGGACAGAGAATTCACCCCTCCACTTT. As protein: CASSSGTENSPLHF. The entire variable domain, with the rest obtained from reference TRBV7-3 and TRBJ1-6, is as follows: GAGVSQTPSNKVTEKGKYVELRCDPISGHTALYWYRQSLGQGPEFLIYFQGTGAADDSGLPNDRFFAVRPEGSVSTLKIQRTERGDSAVYLCASSSGTENSPLHFGNGTRLTVT.

The chain links TRBV7-6 to TRBJ2-7; TRBD2 might be the D (6 bases). The CDR3 sequence is 14 residues long. Trimming cost V 5 bases and J 7 bases, with 18 bases left between them. Germline V gives CDR1 SGHVS, CDR2 FNYEAQ. This chain's CDR3 is CASSLREAGGEQYF. For the CDR3, the DNA is TGTGCCAGCAGCCTAAGAGAAGCAGGAGGGGAGCAGTACTTC.

The chain employs TRBV19 and TRBJ2-3; no clear D gene. Per germline, CDR1 LNHDA and CDR2 SQIVND (reference sequence). V lost 6 bases, J lost 6 bases, and 7 bases lay in between. This CDR3 region has 11 residues. CDR3 region: CASRQQDTQYF. In DNA form, the CDR3 reads TGTGCCAGTAGACAGCAGGATACGCAGTATTTT.

This chain links TRBV5-4 with TRBJ2-3; 10 bases are a match to TRBD2. J was trimmed by 1 base and V by 6 bases; bases with no gene match: 14. There are 18 residues in the CDR3. Germline V gives CDR1 SGHNT, CDR2 YYREEE (reference sequence). For the CDR3, the DNA is TGTGCCAGCACCGGACAGGCGGGACTAGCGTCCGGCACAGATACGCAGTATTTT. Its protein product is CASTGQAGLASGTDTQYF.

The chain employs TRBV5-4 and TRBJ2-3; 7 bases fit TRBD2. The CDR3 is 17 amino acids. Looked up from germline, CDR1 is SGHNT and CDR2 is YYREEE (reference sequence). V lost 2 bases, J lost 0 bases, and 9 bases stayed unmatched. The CDR3 DNA reads as TGTGCCAGCAGCTTTGGTTCGTTGGGGGGGAGCACAGATACGCAGTATTTT. It is translated as CASSFGSLGGSTDTQYF.

The chain uses TRBV6-1 and TRBJ2-7; tentatively, D is TRBD1 (5 bases). The CDR3 is made up of 14 amino acids. Trimming removed 7 bases at V and 3 bases at J, with 16 bases between. Germline V gene data show CDR1 as MNHNS and CDR2 as SASEGT. CDR3 in DNA: TGTGCCAGCATGCGGACATATGAAAACTACGAGCAGTACTTC. It is translated as CASMRTYENYEQYF.

This clone was observed a single time. V is TRBV25-1 and J is TRBJ2-5; D is possibly TRBD1 (6 bases). V was shortened by 3 bases and J by 4 bases, with 15 bases between the two germline ends. CDR3 size: 15 residues. The germline gives CDR1 MGHDK, CDR2 SYGVNS. This CDR3 reads CASSEDSLPLETQYF. The CDR3 bases are TGTGCCAGCAGTGAGGACAGCCTACCTCTAGAGACCCAGTACTTC.

The rearrangement uses TRBV9 and TRBJ2-3, with TRBD2 matching over 8 bases. The CDR3 length is 13 residues. V dropped 3 bases and J dropped 7; count of bases not matched to a gene: 4. The germline V gene encodes CDR1 SGDLS and CDR2 YYNGEE. The CDR3 region is CASSETSVHTQYF. The DNA for the CDR3 is TGTGCCAGCAGCGAGACTAGCGTACATACGCAGTATTTT.

The chain carries TRBV13 and TRBJ1-6; D is unresolved. Trimming pared 3 bases from V and 5 bases from J, leaving 8 bases between. The CDR3 has 14 amino acids. Germline-derived CDR1 and CDR2 are PRHDT and FYEKMQ (reference sequence). Here the CDR3 reads CASSLVVNNSPLHF. CDR3 bases: TGTGCCAGCAGCTTGGTCGTCAATAATTCACCCCTCCACTTT. Combining the CDR3 with reference TRBV13 and TRBJ1-6 gives the whole variable domain AAGVIQSPRHLIKEKRETATLKCYPIPRHDTVYWYQQGPGQDPQFLISFYEKMQSDKGSIPDRFSAQQFSDYHSELNMSSLELGDSALYFCASSLVVNNSPLHFGNGTRLTVT.

This chain connects TRBV19 to TRBJ1-2, with 7 nucleotides matching TRBD1. The CDR3 is 16 residues long. Germline trimming cut 7 bases from V and 4 bases from J; bases unmatched to any gene: 15. CDR1 is LNHDA, CDR2 SQIVND, per germline (reference sequence). The CDR3 bases are TGTGCCAGTAACTCCCGGACAGGTTCCGCTGGCTATGGCTACACCTTC. Its translation: CASNSRTGSAGYGYTF.